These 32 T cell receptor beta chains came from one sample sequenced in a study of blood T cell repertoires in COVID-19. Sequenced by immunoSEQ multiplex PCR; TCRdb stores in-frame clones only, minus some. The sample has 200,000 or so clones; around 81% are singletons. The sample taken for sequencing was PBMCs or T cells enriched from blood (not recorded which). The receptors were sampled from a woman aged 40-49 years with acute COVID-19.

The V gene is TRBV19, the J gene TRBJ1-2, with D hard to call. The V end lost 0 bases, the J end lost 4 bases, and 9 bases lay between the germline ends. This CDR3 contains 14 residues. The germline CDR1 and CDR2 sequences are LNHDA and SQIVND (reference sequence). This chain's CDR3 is CASSIDLSSYGYTF. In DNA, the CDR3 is TGTGCCAGTAGTATAGATCTAAGTAGCTATGGCTACACCTTC.

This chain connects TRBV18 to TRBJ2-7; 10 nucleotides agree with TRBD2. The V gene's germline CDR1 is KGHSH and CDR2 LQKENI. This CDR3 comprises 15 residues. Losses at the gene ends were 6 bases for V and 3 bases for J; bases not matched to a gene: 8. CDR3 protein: CASSLGLAVGYEQYF. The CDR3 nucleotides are TGTGCCAGCTCCCTCGGACTAGCGGTCGGCTACGAGCAGTACTTC.

CDR3 sequence: CASSTLLSEKLFF. CDR3 coding DNA: TGTGCCAGCAGTACCCTCCTGAGTGAAAAACTGTTTTTT. V is TRBV12-3 or TRBV12-4 and J is TRBJ1-4; D remains unclear. This CDR3 contains 13 residues. V was clipped by 5 bases and J by 7 bases, with 11 bases between them.

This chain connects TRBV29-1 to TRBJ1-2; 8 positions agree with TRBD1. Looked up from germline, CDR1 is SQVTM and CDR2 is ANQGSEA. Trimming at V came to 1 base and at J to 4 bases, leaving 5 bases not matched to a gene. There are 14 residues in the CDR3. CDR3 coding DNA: TGCAGCGTTGAAGGGGACAGGAGTTTCTATGGCTACACCTTC. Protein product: CSVEGDRSFYGYTF.

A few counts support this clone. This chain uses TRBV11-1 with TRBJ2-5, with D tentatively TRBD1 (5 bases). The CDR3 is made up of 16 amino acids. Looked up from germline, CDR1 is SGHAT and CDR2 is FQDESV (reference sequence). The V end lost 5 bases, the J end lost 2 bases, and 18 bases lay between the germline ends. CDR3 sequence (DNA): TGTGCCAGCAGCCAACGCGTTTACAGGCGGCAAGAGACCCAGTACTTC. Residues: CASSQRVYRRQETQYF. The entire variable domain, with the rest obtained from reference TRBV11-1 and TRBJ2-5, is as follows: EAEVAQSPRYKITEKSQAVAFWCDPISGHATLYWYRQILGQGPELLVQFQDESVVDDSQLPKDRFSAERLKGVDSTLKIQPAELGDSAMYLCASSQRVYRRQETQYFGPGTRLLVL.

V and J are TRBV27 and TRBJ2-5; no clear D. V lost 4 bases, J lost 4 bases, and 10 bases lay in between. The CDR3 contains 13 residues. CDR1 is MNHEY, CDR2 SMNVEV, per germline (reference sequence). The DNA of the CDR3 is TGTGCCAGCAGTTATGGTGGCGGAGAGACCCAGTACTTC. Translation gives CASSYGGGETQYF.

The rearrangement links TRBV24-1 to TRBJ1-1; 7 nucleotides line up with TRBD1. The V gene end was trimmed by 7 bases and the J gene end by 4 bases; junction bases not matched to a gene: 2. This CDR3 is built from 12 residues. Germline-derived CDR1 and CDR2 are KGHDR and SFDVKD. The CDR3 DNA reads TGTGCCACCAGCCAGGGGGGCACTGAAGCTTTCTTT. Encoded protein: CATSQGGTEAFF.

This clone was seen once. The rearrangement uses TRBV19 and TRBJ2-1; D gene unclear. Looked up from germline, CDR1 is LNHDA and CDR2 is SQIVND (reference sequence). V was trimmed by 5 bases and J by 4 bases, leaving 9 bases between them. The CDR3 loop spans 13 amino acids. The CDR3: CASSFSRYNEQFF. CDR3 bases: TGTGCCAGTAGTTTTAGCAGATACAATGAGCAGTTCTTC.

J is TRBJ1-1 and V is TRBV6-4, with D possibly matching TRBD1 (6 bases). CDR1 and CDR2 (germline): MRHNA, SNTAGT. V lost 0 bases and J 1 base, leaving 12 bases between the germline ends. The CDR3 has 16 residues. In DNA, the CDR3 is TGTGCCAGCAGTGACTCGACCCGAGGGGGGAACACTGAAGCTTTCTTT. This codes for CASSDSTRGGNTEAFF.

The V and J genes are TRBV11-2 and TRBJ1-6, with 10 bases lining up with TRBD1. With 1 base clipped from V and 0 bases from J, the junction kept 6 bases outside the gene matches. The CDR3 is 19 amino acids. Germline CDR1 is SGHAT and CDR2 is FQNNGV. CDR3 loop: CASSLGGDRGFSYNSPLHF. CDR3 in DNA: TGTGCCAGCAGCTTAGGGGGGGACAGGGGTTTCTCCTATAATTCACCCCTCCACTTT. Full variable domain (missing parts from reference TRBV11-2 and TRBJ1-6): EAGVAQSPRYKIIEKRQSVAFWCNPISGHATLYWYQQILGQGPKLLIQFQNNGVVDDSQLPKDRFSAERLKGVDSTLKIQPAKLEDSAVYLCASSLGGDRGFSYNSPLHFGNGTRLTVT.

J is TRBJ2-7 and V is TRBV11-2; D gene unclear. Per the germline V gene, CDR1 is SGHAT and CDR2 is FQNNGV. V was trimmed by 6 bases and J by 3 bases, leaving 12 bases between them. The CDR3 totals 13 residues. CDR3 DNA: TGTGCCAGCAGTCCGAACACAGACTACGAGCAGTACTTC. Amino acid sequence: CASSPNTDYEQYF.

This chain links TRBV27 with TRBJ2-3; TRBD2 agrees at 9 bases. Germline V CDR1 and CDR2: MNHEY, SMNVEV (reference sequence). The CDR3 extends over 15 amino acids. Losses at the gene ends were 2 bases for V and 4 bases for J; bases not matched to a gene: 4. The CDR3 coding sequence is TGTGCCAGCAGTTTAGGGGCTAGCGGGGCAGATACGCAGTATTTT. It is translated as CASSLGASGADTQYF.

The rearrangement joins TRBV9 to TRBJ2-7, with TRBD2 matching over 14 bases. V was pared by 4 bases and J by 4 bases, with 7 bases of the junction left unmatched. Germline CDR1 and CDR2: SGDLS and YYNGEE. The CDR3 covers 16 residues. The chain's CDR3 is CASSPGLAGVGYEQYF. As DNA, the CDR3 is TGTGCCAGCAGCCCGGGACTAGCGGGAGTCGGTTACGAGCAGTACTTC. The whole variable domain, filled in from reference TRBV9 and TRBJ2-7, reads DSGVTQTPKHLITATGQRVTLRCSPRSGDLSVYWYQQSLDQGLQFLIQYYNGEERAKGNILERFSAQQFPDLHSELNLSSLELGDSALYFCASSPGLAGVGYEQYFGPGTRLTVT.

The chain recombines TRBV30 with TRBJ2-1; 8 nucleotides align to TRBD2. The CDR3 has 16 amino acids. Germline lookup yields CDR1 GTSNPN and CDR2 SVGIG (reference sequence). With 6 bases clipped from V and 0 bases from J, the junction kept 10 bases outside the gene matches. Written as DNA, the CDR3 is TGTGCCTGCGGACCGACGAGCGGGAGCTCCTACAATGAGCAGTTCTTC. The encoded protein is CACGPTSGSSYNEQFF.

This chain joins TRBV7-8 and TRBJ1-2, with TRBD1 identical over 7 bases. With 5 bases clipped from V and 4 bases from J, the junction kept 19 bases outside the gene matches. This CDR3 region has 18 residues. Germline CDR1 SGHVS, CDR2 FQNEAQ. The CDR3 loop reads CASSLEGGVGGFRYGYTF. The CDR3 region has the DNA TGTGCCAGCAGCCTTGAAGGGGGCGTCGGGGGTTTCCGCTATGGCTACACCTTC.

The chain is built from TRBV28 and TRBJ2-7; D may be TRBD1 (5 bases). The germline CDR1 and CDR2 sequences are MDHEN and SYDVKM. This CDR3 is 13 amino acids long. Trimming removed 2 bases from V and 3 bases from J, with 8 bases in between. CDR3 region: CASSLGRDYEQYF. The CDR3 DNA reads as TGTGCCAGCAGTTTAGGCAGGGACTACGAGCAGTACTTC.

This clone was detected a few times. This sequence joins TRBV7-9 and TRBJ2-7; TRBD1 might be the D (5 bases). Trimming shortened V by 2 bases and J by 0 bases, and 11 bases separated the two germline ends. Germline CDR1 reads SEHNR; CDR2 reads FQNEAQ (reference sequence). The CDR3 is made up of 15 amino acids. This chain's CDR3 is CASSLTGGGSYEQYF. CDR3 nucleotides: TGTGCCAGCAGCTTAACAGGCGGCGGCTCCTACGAGCAGTACTTC.

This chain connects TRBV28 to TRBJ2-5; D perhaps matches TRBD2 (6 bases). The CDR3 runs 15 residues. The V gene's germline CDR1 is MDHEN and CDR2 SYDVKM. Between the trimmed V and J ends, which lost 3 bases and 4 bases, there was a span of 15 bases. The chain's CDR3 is CASSFLGGSGETQYF. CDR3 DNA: TGTGCCAGCAGTTTTTTGGGAGGTTCGGGAGAGACCCAGTACTTC.

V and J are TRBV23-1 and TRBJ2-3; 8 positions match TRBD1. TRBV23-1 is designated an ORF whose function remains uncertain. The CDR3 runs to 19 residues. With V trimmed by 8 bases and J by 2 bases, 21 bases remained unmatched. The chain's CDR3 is CASGPRDRGRAPATDTQYF. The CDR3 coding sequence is TGCGCCAGCGGACCAAGAGACAGGGGCCGCGCCCCTGCCACAGATACGCAGTATTTT.

The CDR3 nucleotides read TGTGCCAGCAGCTTACAGGGTGACACTGAAGCTTTCTTT. Translating gives CASSLQGDTEAFF. This chain links TRBV7-3 with TRBJ1-1, with D maybe TRBD1 (5 bases). V lost 2 bases to trimming and J lost 3 bases, with 7 bases between them. CDR3 size: 13 residues. In germline, CDR1 is SGHTA, CDR2 FQGTGA. Using reference TRBV7-3 and TRBJ1-1 for the parts outside the CDR3, the full variable domain is GAGVSQTPSNKVTEKGKYVELRCDPISGHTALYWYRQSLGQGPEFLIYFQGTGAADDSGLPNDRFFAVRPEGSVSTLKIQRTERGDSAVYLCASSLQGDTEAFFGQGTRLTVV.

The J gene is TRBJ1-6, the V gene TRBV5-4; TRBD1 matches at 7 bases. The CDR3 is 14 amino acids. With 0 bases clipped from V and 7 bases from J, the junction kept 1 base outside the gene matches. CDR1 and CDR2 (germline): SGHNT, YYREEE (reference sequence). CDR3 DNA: TGTGCCAGCAGCTTGGAACAGGGGAATTCACCCCTCCACTTT. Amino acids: CASSLEQGNSPLHF.

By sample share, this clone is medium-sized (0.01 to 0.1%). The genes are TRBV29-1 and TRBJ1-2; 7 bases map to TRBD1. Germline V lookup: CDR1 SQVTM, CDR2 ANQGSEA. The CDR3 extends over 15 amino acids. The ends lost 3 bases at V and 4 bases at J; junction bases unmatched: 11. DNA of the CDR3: TGCAGCGTTGATTTAGGTCGTGGGACAGCCTATGGCTACACCTTC. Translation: CSVDLGRGTAYGYTF.

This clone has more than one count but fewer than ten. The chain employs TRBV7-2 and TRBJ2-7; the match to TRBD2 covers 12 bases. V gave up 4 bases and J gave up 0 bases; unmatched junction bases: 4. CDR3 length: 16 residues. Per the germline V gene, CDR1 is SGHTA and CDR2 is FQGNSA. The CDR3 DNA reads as TGTGCCAGCAGCTCCCGACTAGCGGGGGACTCCTACGAGCAGTACTTC. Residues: CASSSRLAGDSYEQYF.

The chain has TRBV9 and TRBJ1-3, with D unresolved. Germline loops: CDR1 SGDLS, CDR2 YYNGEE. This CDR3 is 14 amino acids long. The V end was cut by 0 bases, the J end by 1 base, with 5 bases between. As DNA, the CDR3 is TGTGCCAGCAGCGTAGTAATTTCTGGAAACACCATATATTTT. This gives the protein CASSVVISGNTIYF.

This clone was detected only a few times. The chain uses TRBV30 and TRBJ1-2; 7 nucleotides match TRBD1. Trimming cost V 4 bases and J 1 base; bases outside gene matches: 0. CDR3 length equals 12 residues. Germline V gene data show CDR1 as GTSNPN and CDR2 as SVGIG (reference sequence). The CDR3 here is CAWTGGNYGYTF. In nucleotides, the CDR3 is TGTGCCTGGACAGGGGGTAACTATGGCTACACCTTC. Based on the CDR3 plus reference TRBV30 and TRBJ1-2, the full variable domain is SQTIHQWPATLVQPVGSPLSLECTVEGTSNPNLYWYRQAAGRGLQLLFYSVGIGQISSEVPQNLSASRPQDRQFILSSKKLLLSDSGFYLCAWTGGNYGYTFGSGTRLTVV.

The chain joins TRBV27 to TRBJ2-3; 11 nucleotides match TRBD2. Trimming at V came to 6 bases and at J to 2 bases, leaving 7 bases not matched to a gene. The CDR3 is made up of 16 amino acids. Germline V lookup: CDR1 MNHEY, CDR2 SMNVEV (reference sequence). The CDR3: CASRGELAGVTDTQYF. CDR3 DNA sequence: TGTGCCAGCAGGGGAGAACTAGCGGGGGTCACAGATACGCAGTATTTT.

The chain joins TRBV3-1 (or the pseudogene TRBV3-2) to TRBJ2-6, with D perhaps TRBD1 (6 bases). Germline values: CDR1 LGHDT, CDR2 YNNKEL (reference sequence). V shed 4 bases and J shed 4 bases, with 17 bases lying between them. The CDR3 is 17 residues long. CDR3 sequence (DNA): TGTGCCAGCAGCCCCCGGGCAGGGGATTCGGGGGCCAACGTCCTGACTTTC. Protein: CASSPRAGDSGANVLTF.

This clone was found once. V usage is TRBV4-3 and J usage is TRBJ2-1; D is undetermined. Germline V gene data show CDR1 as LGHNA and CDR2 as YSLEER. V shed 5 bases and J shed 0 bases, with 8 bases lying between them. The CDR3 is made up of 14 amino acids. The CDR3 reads CASSSLSSYNEQFF. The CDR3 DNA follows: TGCGCCAGCAGCTCCCTTTCCTCCTACAATGAGCAGTTCTTC.

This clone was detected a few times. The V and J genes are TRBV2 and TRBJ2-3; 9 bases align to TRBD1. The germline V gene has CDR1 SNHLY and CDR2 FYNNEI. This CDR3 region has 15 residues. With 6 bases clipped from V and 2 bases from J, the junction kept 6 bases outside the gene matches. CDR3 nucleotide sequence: TGTGCCAGCAGGGAGACAGGGGGGGTCACAGATACGCAGTATTTT. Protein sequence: CASRETGGVTDTQYF.

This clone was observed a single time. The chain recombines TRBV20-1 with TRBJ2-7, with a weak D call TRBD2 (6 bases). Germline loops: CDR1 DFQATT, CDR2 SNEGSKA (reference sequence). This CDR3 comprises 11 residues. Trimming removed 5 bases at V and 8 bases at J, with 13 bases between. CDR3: CSAYPGGQQYF. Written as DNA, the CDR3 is TGCAGTGCTTACCCCGGGGGACAGCAGTACTTC.

The CDR3 is CASSYSTGSLNGYTF. DNA for the CDR3: TGTGCCAGCAGTTACTCGACAGGGTCTCTGAATGGCTACACCTTC. The chain links TRBV6-5 to TRBJ1-2; the match to TRBD1 covers 7 bases. The CDR3 consists of 15 residues. CDR1 MNHEY and CDR2 SVGAGI come from the germline V gene. J lost 6 bases, V lost 0 bases, and 7 bases had no gene match.

The CDR3 spells CASTPYSTYEQYF. CDR3 DNA sequence: TGTGCCAGCACCCCCTACAGTACCTACGAGCAGTACTTC. The chain carries TRBV6-2 or TRBV6-3 and TRBJ2-7, with D uncertain. Germline V CDR1 and CDR2: MNHEY, SVGEGT. V shed 7 bases and J shed 2 bases, with 12 bases lying between them. The CDR3 is made up of 13 amino acids.